This TCR beta chain was documented in a study of control samples from healthy donors and cancer patients. Trimming took 1 base from V and 1 from J; bases not matched to a gene: 3. In germline, CDR1 is SEHNR, CDR2 FQNEAQ (reference sequence). The CDR3 totals 16 residues. Using immunoSEQ multiplex PCR, the repertoire was profiled, and TCRdb retains in-frame clones only, with some absent. The sample yields about 110,000 clones, around 87% seen once. The source is an older woman with lung cancer. The sequencing input was PBMCs. This sequence joins TRBV7-9 and TRBJ1-5, with 8 bases fitting TRBD1. CDR3 region: CASSLGQGQSNQPQHF. CDR3 DNA sequence: TGTGCCAGCAGCTTAGGACAGGGGCAGAGCAATCAGCCCCAGCATTTT.